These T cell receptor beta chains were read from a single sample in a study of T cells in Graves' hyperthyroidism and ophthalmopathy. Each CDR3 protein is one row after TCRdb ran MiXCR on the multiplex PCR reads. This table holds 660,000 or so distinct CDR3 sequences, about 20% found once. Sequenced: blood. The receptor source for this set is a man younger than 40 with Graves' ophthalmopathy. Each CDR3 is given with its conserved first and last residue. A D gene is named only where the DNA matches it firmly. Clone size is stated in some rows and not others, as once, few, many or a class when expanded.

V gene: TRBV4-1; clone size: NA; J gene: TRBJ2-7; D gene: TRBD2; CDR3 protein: CASSQDRTSGFYEQYF; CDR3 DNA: TGCGCCAGCAGCCAAGATCGAACTAGCGGATTCTACGAGCAGTACTTC
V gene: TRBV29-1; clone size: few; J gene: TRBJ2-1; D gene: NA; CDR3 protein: CSLNSGEQFF; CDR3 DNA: TGCAGCTTAAACAGTGGTGAGCAGTTCTTC
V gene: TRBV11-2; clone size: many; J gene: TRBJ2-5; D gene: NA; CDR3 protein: CASSPAGTKYQETQYF; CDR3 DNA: TGTGCCAGCAGCCCAGCCGGGACAAAGTACCAAGAGACCCAGTACTTC
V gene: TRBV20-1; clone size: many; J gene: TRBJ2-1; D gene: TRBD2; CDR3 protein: CSARAGTSTYNEQFF; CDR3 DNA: TGCAGTGCTAGAGCCGGGACTAGTACCTACAATGAGCAGTTCTTC
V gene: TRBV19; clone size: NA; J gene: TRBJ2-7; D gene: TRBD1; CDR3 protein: CASSTGQVREQYF; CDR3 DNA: TGTGCCAGTAGTACGGGACAGGTCCGCGAGCAGTACTTC
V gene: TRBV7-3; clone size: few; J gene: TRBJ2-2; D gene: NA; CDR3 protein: CASSSPFVTGELFF; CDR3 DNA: TGTGCCAGCAGCTCCCCCTTTGTCACCGGGGAGCTGTTTTTT
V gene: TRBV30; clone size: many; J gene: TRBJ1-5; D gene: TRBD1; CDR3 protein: CAWSKQGDQPQHF; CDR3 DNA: TGTGCCTGGAGTAAACAGGGGGATCAGCCCCAGCATTTT
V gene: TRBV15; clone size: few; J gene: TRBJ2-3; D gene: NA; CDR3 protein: CATSSSGTDTQYF; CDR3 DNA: TGTGCCACCAGCAGTAGCGGAACAGATACGCAGTATTTT
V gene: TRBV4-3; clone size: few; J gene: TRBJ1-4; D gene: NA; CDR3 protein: CASSQEGITGPLNEKLFF; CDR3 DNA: TGCGCCAGCAGCCAAGAGGGCATCACAGGGCCTCTAAATGAAAAACTGTTTTTT
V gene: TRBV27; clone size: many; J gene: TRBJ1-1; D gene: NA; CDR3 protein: CASSPFGDVEAFF; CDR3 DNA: TGTGCCAGCAGTCCTTTCGGTGACGTTGAAGCTTTCTTT
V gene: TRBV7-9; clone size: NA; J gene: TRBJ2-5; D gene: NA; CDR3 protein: CASSSSGAEETQYF; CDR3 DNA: TGTGCCAGCAGTTCCTCAGGGGCGGAAGAGACCCAGTACTTC
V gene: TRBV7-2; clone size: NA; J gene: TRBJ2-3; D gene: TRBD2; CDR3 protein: CASSLGSGGWDTQYF; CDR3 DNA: TGTGCCAGCAGCTTAGGTAGCGGGGGTTGGGATACGCAGTATTTT
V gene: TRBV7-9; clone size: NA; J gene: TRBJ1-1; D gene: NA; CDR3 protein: CASSPGQGSDTEAFF; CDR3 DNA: TGTGCCAGCAGCCCCGGTCAGGGATCGGACACTGAAGCTTTCTTT
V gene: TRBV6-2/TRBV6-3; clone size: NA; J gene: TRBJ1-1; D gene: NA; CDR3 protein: CASRKDSAGINTEAFF; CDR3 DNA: TGTGCCAGCAGAAAGGATAGCGCGGGGATAAACACTGAAGCTTTCTTT
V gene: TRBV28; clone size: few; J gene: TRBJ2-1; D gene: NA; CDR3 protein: CASNLNSYNEQFF; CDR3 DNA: TGTGCCAGCAATCTGAACTCCTACAATGAGCAGTTCTTC
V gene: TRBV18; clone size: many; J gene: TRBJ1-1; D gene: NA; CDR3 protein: CASSPPWLSANTEAFF; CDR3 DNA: TGTGCCAGCTCACCACCTTGGCTTTCAGCGAACACTGAAGCTTTCTTT
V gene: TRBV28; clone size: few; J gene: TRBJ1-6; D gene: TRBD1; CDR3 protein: CASSTDRGMSSYNSPLHF; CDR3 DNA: TGTGCCAGCAGCACAGACAGGGGAATGAGCTCCTATAATTCACCCCTCCACTTT
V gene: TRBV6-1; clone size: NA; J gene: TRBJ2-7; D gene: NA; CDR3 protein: CASSERPPYEQYF; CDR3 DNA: TGTGCCAGCAGTGAGCGGCCACCCTACGAGCAGTACTTC
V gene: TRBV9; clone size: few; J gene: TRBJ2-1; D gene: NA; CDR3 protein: CASTPGEQFF; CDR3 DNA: TGTGCCAGCACCCCGGGTGAGCAGTTCTTC
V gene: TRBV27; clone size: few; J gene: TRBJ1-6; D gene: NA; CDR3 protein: CASSFYRNSPLHF; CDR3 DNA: TGTGCCAGCAGTTTCTACAGGAATTCACCCCTCCACTTT
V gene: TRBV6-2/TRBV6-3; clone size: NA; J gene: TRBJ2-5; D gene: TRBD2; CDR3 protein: CASRGLAGQYF; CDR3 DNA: TGTGCCAGCAGGGGACTAGCGGGCCAGTACTTC
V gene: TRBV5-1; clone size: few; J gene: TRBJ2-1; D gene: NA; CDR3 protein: CASSSSEGSYNEQFF; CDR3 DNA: TGCGCCAGCAGCTCTTCAGAGGGGTCCTACAATGAGCAGTTCTTC
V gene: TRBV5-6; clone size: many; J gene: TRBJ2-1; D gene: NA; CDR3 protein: CASSLGQLRRDEQFF; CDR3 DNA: TGTGCCAGCAGCTTGGGACAGCTCCGTAGAGATGAGCAGTTCTTC
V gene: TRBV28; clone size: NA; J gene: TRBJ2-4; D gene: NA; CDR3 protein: CASSFLERKNIQYF; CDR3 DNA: TGTGCCAGCAGTTTCTTAGAGCGGAAAAACATTCAGTACTTC
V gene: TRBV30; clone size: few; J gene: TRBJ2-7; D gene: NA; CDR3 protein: CAWSGNREQYF; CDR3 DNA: TGTGCCTGGAGTGGGAACCGCGAGCAGTACTTC
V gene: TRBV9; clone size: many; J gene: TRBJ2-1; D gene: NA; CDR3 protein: CASSSRDLMNEQFF; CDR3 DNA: TGTGCCAGCAGCAGCCGGGACCTTATGAATGAGCAGTTCTTC
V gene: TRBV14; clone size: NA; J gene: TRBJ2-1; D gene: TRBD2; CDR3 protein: CASSQDRAGLIYNEQFF; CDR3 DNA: TGTGCCAGCAGCCAAGACCGAGCGGGGCTTATCTACAATGAGCAGTTCTTC
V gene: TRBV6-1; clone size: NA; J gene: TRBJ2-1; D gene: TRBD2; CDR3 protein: CASRPVGTSGNNEQFF; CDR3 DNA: TGTGCCAGCAGACCCGTAGGGACTAGCGGAAACAATGAGCAGTTCTTC
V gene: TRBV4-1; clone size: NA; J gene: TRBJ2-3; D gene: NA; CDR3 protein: CASSQEPVDTQYF; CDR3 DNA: TGCGCCAGCAGCCAAGAGCCGGTAGATACGCAGTATTTT
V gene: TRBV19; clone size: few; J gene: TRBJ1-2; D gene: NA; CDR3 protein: CASSTGGRRNYGYTF; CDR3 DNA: TGTGCCAGTAGTACGGGGGGAAGGCGGAACTATGGCTACACCTTC
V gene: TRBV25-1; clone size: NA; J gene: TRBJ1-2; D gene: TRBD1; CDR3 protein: CASSPQTGANYGYTF; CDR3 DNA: TGTGCCAGCAGTCCACAAACAGGGGCTAACTATGGCTACACCTTC
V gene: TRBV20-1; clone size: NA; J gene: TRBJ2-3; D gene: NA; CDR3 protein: CSARDKEIASTDTQYF; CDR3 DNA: TGCAGTGCTAGAGATAAGGAGATAGCTAGCACAGATACGCAGTATTTT
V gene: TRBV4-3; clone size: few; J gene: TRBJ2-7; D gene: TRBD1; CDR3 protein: CASSQAWTGLNEQYF; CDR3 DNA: TGCGCCAGCAGCCAAGCGTGGACAGGGTTGAACGAGCAGTACTTC
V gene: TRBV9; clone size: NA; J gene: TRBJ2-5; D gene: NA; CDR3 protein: CASSVAVGETQYF; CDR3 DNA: TGTGCCAGCAGCGTAGCAGTTGGGGAGACCCAGTACTTC
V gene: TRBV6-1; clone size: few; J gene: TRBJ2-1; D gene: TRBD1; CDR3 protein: CASRVGQETEFF; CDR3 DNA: TGTGCCAGCAGGGTTGGACAGGAAACAGAGTTCTTC
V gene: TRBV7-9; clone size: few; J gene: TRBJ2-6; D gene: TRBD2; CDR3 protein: CASSSPGTSAVSGANVLTF; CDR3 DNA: TGTGCCAGCAGCTCCCCTGGGACTAGTGCCGTCTCTGGGGCCAACGTCCTGACTTTC
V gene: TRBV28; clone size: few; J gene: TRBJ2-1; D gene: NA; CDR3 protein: CASSLTQGTYNEQFF; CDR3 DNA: TGTGCCAGCAGTTTGACACAGGGAACCTACAATGAGCAGTTCTTC
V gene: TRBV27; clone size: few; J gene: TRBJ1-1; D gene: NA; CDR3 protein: CASSSRVPPAFF; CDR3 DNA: TGTGCCAGCAGTTCCCGAGTTCCCCCAGCTTTCTTT
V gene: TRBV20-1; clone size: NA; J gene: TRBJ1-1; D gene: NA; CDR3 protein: CSASRNTEAFF; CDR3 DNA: TGCAGTGCTAGCCGGAACACTGAAGCTTTCTTT
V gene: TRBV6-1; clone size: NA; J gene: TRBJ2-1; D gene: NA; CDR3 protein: CATKGRQGGPRSYNEQFF; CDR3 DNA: TGTGCCACCAAAGGACGGCAGGGGGGCCCCCGATCCTACAATGAGCAGTTCTTC
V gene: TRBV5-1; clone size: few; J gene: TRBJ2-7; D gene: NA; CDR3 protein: CASSLQNSGDYEQYF; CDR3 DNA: TGCGCCAGCAGCTTACAAAATTCAGGGGACTACGAGCAGTACTTC
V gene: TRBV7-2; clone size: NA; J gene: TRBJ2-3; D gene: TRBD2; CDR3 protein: CASSLEGRGGADTQYF; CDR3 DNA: TGTGCCAGCAGCTTAGAGGGACGGGGGGGGGCAGATACGCAGTATTTT
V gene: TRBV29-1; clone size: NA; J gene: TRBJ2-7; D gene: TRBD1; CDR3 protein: CSVPGGGTGSYEQYF; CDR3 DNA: TGCAGCGTCCCCGGCGGCGGGACAGGGAGTTACGAGCAGTACTTC
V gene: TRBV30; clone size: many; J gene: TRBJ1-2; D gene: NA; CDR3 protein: CAWRDPGHPLYGYTF; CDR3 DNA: TGTGCCTGGAGAGATCCGGGACACCCGCTCTATGGCTACACCTTC
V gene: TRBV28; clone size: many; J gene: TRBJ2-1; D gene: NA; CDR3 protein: CASSSVAEQFF; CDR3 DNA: TGTGCCAGCAGTTCGGTGGCAGAGCAGTTCTTC
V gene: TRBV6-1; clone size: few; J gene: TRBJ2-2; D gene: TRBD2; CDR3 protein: CASRTGGYTGELFF; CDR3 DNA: TGTGCCAGCAGAACGGGAGGGTACACCGGGGAGCTGTTTTTT
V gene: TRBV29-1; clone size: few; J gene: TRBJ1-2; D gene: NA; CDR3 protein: CSVGRTVKDYGYTF; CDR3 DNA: TGCAGCGTTGGGAGGACAGTTAAGGACTATGGCTACACCTTC
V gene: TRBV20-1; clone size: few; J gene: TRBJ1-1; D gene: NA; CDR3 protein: CSASGRGRLNTEAFF; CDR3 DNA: TGCAGTGCTAGTGGCCGGGGACGGTTGAACACTGAAGCTTTCTTT
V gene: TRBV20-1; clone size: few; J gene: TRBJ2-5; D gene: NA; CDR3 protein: CSVAVSGEETQYF; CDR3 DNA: TGCAGTGTCGCGGTCTCGGGAGAAGAGACCCAGTACTTC
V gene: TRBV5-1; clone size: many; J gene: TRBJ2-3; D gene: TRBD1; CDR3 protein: CASSPTGGVGTDTQYF; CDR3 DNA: TGCGCCAGCAGCCCGACAGGGGGGGTAGGCACAGATACGCAGTATTTT